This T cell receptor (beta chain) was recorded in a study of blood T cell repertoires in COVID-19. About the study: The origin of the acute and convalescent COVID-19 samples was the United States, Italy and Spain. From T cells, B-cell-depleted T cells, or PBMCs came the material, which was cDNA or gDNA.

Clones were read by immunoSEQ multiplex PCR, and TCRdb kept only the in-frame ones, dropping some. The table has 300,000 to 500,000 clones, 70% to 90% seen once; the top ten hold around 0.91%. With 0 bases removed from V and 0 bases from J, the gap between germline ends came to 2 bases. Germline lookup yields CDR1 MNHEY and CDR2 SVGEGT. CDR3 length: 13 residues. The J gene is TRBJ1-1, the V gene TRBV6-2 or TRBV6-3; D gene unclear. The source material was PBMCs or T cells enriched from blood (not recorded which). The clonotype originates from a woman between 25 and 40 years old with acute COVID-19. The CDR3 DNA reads TGTGCCAGCAGTTACTCTATGAACACTGAAGCTTTCTTT. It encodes CASSYSMNTEAFF.